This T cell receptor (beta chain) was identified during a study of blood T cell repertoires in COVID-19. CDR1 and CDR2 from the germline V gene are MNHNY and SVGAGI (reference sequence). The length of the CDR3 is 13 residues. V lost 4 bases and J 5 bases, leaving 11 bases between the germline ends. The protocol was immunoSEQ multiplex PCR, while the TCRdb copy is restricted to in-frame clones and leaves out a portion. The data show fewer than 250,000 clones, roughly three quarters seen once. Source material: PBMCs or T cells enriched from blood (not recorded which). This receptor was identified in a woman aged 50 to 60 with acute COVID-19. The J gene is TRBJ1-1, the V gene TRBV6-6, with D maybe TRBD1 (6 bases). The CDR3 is CASSSGGNTEAFF. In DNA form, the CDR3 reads TGTGCCAGCAGTTCGGGGGGCAATACTGAAGCTTTCTTT.